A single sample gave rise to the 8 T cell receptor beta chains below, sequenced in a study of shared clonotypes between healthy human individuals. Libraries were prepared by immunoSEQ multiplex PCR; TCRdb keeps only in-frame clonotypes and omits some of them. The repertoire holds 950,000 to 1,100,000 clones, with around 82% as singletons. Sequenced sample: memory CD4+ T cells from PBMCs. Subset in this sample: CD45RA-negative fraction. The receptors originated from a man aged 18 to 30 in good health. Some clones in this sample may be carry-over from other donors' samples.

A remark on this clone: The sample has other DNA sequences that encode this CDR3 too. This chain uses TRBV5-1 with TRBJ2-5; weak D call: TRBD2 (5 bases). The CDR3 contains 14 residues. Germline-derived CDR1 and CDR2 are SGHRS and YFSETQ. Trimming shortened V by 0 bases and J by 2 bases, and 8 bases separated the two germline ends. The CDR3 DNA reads TGCGCCAGCAGCTTGGCCCCGGGACAAGAGACCCAGTACTTC. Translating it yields CASSLAPGQETQYF.

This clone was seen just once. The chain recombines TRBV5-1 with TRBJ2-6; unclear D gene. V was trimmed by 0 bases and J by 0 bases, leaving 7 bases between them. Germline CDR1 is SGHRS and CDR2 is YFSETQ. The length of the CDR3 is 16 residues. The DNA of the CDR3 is TGCGCCAGCAGCTTGGCCGGCCGCTCTGGGGCCAACGTCCTGACTTTC. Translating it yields CASSLAGRSGANVLTF. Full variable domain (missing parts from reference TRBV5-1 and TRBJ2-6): KAGVTQTPRYLIKTRGQQVTLSCSPISGHRSVSWYQQTPGQGLQFLFEYFSETQRNKGNFPGRFSGRQFSNSRSEMNVSTLELGDSALYLCASSLAGRSGANVLTFGAGSRLTVL.

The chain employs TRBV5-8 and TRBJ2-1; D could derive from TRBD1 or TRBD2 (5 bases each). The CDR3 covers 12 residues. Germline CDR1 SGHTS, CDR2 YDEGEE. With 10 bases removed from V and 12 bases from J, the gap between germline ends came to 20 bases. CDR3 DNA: TGTGCCTGTGCCCGGGACCTTACAGGGCAGTTCTTC. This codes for CACARDLTGQFF.

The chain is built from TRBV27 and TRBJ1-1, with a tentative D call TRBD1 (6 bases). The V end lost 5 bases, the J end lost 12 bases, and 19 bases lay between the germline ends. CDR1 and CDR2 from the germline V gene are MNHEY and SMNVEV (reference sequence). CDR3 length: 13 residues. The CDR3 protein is CASSPSGARTTFF. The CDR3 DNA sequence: TGTGCCAGCAGTCCCTCAGGGGCGCGGACGACTTTCTTT.

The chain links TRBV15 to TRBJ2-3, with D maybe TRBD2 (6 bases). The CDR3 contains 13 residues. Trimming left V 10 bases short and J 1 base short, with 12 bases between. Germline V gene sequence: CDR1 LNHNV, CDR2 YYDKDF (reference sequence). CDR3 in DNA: TGTGCCATTGCGGCTAGCGGCACAGATACGCAGTATTTT. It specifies CAIAASGTDTQYF.

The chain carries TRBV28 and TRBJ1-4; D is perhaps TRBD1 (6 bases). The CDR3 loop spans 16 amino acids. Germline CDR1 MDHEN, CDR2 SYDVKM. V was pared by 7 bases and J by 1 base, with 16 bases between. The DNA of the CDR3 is TGTGCCAGCATGAGCCTGGAGGACAGAACTAATGAAAAACTGTTTTTT. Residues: CASMSLEDRTNEKLFF.

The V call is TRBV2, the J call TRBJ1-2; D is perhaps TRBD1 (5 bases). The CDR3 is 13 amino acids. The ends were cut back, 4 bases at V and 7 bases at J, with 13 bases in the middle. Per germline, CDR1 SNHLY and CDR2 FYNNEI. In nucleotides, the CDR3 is TGTGCCAGCAGTGGTGCGGGGCGGAGTGGCTACACCTTC. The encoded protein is CASSGAGRSGYTF.

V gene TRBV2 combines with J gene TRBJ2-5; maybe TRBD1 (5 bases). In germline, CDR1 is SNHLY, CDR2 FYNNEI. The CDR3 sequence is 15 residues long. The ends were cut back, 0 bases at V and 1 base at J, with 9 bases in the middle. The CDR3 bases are TGTGCCAGCAGTGAAGCAGGGGCCATCCAAGAGACCCAGTACTTC. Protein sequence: CASSEAGAIQETQYF. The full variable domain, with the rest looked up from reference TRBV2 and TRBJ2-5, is EPEVTQTPSHQVTQMGQEVILRCVPISNHLYFYWYRQILGQKVEFLVSFYNNEISEKSEIFDDQFSVERPDGSNFTLKIRSTKLEDSAMYFCASSEAGAIQETQYFGPGTRLLVL.